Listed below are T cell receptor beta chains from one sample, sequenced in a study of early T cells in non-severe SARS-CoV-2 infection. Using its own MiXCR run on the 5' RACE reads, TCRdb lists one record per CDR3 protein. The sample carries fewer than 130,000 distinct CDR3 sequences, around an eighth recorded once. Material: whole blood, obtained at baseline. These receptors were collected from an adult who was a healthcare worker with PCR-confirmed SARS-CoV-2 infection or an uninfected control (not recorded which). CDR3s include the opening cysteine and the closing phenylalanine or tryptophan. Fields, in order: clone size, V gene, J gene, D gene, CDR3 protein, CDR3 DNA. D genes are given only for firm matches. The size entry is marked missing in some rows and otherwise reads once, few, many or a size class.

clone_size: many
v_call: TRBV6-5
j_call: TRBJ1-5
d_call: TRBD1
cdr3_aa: CASRSRGQGASQPQHF
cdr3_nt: TGTGCCAGCAGATCACGAGGACAGGGGGCTTCTCAGCCCCAGCATTTT

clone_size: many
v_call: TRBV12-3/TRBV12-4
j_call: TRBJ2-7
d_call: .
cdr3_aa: CASSFSIGGFDEQYF
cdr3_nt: TGTGCCAGCAGTTTCTCCATCGGGGGTTTTGACGAGCAGTACTTC

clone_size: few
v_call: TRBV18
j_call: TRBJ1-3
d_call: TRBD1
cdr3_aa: CASSPSRDRGNTIYF
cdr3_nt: TGTGCCAGCTCACCATCCCGGGACAGGGGGAACACCATATATTTT

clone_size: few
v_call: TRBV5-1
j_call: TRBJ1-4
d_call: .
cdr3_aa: CASNQGQTNEKLFF
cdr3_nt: TGCGCCAGCAACCAGGGTCAAACTAATGAAAAACTGTTTTTT

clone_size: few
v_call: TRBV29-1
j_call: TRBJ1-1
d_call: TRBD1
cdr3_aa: CSHDRGKGAFF
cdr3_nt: TGCAGCCATGACAGGGGAAAGGGAGCTTTCTTT

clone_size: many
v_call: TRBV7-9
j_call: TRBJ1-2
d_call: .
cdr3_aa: CASSPGLLYGYTF
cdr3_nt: TGTGCCAGCAGTCCAGGGCTACTCTATGGCTACACCTTC

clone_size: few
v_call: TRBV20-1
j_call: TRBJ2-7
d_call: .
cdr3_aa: CSALKRMLPYEQYF
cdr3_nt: TGCAGTGCTCTCAAGCGGATGCTCCCCTACGAGCAGTACTTC

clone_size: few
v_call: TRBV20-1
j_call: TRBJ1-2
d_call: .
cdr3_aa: CSARSWKGTNYGYTF
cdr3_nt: TGCAGTGCTAGAAGTTGGAAGGGAACTAACTATGGCTACACCTTC

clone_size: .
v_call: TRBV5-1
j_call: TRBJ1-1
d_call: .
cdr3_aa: CASSSGPRHTEAFF
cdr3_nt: TGCGCCAGCAGCTCGGGACCCCGGCACACTGAAGCTTTCTTT

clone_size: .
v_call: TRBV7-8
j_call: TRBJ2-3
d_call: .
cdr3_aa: CASSLGSGTDTQYF
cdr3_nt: TGTGCCAGCAGCTTAGGGAGCGGCACAGATACGCAGTATTTT

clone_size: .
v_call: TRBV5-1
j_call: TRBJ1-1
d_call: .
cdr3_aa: CASSLLGLGAFF
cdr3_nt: TGCGCCAGCAGCTTGTTAGGACTCGGGGCTTTCTTT

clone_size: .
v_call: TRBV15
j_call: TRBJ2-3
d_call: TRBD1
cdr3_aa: CATSRDRQGTTDTQYF
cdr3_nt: TGTGCCACCAGCAGAGACCGACAGGGAACTACAGATACGCAGTATTTT

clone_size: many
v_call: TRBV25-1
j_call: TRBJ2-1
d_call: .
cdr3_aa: CASSTPGLRVEQFF
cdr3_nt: TGTGCCAGCAGTACCCCGGGCCTCCGCGTTGAGCAGTTCTTC

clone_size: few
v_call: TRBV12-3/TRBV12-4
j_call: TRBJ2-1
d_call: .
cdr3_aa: CASTTGGNEQFF
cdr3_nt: TGTGCCAGCACCACCGGGGGCAATGAGCAGTTCTTC

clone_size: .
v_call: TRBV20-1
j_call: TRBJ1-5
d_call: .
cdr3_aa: CSATRQLYSNQPQHF
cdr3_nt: TGCAGTGCTACCAGACAGCTGTATAGCAATCAGCCCCAGCATTTT

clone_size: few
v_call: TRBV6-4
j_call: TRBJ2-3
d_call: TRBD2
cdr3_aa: CASSESGGSTDTQYF
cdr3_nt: TGTGCCAGCAGTGAAAGCGGGGGGAGCACAGATACGCAGTATTTT

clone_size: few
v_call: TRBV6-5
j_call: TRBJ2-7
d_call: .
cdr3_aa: CASRTHLSSYEQYF
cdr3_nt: TGTGCCAGTCGGACCCATCTAAGCTCCTACGAGCAGTACTTC

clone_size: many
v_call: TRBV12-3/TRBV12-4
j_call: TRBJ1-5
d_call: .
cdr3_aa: CASSFRGNQPQHF
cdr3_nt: TGTGCCAGCAGTTTTCGGGGCAATCAGCCCCAGCATTTT

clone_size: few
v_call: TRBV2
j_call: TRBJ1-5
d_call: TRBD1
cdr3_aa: CASRDGQDYQPQHF
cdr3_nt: TGTGCCAGCAGGGATGGACAGGATTATCAGCCCCAGCATTTT

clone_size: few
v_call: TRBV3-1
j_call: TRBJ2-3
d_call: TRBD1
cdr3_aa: CASSRGQGRGDTQCF
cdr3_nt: TGTGCCAGCAGCCGCGGACAGGGTCGGGGAGATACGCAGTGTTTT

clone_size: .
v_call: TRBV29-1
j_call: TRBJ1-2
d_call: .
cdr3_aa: CSVVTLMGYGYTF
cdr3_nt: TGCAGCGTTGTGACGTTGATGGGTTATGGCTACACCTTC

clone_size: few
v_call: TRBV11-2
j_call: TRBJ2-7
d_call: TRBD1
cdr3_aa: CASSLGGQGATYEQYF
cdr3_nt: TGTGCCAGCAGCTTAGGGGGACAGGGGGCCACCTACGAGCAGTACTTC

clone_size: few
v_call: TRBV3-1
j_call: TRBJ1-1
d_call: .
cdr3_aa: CASSQEVREGEAFF
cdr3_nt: TGTGCCAGCAGCCAAGAAGTCCGGGAAGGTGAAGCTTTCTTT

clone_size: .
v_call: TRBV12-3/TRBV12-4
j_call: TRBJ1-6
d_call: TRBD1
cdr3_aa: CASSYRGRTPLHF
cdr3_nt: TGTGCCAGCAGTTACAGGGGGCGAACACCCCTCCACTTT

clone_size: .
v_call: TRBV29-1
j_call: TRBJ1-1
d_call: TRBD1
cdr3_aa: CSGNRDRGTEAFF
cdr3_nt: TGCAGCGGGAACCGGGACAGGGGCACTGAAGCTTTCTTT

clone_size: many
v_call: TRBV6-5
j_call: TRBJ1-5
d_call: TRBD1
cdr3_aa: CASSLGGQRNQPQHF
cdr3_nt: TGTGCCAGCAGTTTAGGGGGACAGAGGAATCAGCCCCAGCATTTT

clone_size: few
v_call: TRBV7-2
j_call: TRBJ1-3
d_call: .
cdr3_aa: CASSLATGLAGNTIYF
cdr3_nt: TGTGCCAGCAGCTTAGCCACGGGACTCGCTGGAAACACCATATATTTT

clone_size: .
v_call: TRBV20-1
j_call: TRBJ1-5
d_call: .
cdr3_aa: CSATRDSNQPQHF
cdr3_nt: TGCAGTGCTACCCGGGATAGCAATCAGCCCCAGCATTTT

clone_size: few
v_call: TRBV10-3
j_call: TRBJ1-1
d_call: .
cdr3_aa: CASDRGRNTEAFF
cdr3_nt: TGTGCCTCCGATCGAGGCCGGAACACTGAAGCTTTCTTT

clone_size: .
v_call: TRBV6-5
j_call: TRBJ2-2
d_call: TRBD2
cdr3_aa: CASRPVGGGHTGELFF
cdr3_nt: TGTGCCAGCAGACCCGTCGGCGGGGGACACACCGGGGAGCTGTTTTTT

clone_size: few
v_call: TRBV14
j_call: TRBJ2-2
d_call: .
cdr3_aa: CASSQRQGGTGELFF
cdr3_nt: TGTGCCAGCAGCCAAAGACAGGGAGGCACCGGGGAGCTGTTTTTT

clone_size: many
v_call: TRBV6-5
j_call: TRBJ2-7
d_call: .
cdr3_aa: CASTSGASYEQYF
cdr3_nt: TGTGCCAGCACTTCAGGGGCGTCCTACGAGCAGTACTTC

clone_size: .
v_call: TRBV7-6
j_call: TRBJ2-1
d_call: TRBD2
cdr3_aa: CASSKRESRNEQFF
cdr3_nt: TGTGCCAGCAGCAAGCGGGAGTCCAGGAATGAGCAGTTCTTC

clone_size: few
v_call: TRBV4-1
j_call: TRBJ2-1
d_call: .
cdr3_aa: CASSQDQAEQFF
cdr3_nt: TGCGCCAGCAGCCAAGATCAGGCAGAGCAGTTCTTC

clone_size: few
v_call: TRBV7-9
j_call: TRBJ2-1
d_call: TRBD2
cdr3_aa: CASSFPAGLGLGNEQFF
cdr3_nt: TGTGCCAGCAGCTTTCCCGCGGGACTAGGATTAGGAAATGAGCAGTTCTTC

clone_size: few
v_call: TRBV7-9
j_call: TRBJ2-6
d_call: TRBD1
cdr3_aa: CASSLEDRAFGANVLTF
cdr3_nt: TGTGCCAGCAGCTTAGAGGACAGGGCTTTTGGGGCCAACGTCCTGACTTTC

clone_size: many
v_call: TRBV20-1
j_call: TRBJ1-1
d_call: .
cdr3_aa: CSARGRTSTEAFF
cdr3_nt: TGCAGTGCCCGGGGACGGACGAGCACTGAAGCTTTCTTT

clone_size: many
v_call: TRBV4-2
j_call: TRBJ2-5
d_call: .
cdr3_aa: CASSQELVKETQYF
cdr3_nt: TGTGCCAGCAGCCAAGAATTGGTGAAAGAGACCCAGTACTTC

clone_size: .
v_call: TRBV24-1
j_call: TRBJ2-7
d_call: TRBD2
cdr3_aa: CATRRKREDAYEQYF
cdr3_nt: TGTGCCACCAGACGTAAGCGGGAAGACGCCTACGAGCAGTACTTC

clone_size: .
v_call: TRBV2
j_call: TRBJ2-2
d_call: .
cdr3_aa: CASSRPINWNTGELFF
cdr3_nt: TGTGCCAGCAGTCGACCTATTAACTGGAACACCGGGGAGCTGTTTTTT

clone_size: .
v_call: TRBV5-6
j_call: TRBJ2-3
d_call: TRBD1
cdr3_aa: CASSLARDRGRTDTQYF
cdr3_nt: TGTGCCAGCAGCTTGGCTCGAGACAGGGGGCGAACAGATACGCAGTATTTT

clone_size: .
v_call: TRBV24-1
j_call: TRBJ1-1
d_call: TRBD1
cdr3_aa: CATSDSRTGGTEAFF
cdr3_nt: TGTGCCACCAGTGATTCCCGGACAGGGGGAACTGAAGCTTTCTTT

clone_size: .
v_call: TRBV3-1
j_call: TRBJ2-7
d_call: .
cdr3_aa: CASSQVDSRSYEQYF
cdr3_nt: TGTGCCAGCAGCCAGGTAGACAGCCGCTCCTACGAGCAGTACTTC

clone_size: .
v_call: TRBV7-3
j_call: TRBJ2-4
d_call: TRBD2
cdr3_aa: CASSPQRGENIQYF
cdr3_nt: TGTGCCAGCAGCCCCCAGCGGGGGGAGAACATTCAGTACTTC

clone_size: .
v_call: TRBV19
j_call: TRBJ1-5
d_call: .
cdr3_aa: CASSPSSGRQPQHF
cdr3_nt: TGTGCCAGTAGTCCTAGTTCCGGGCGTCAGCCCCAGCATTTT

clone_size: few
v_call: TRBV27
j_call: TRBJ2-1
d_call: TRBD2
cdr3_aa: CASSPTSGRAKGEQFF
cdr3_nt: TGTGCCAGCAGTCCTACTAGCGGGAGGGCCAAGGGTGAGCAGTTCTTC

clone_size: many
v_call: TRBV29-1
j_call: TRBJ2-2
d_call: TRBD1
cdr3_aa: CSVTGTGGYTGELFF
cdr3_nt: TGCAGCGTTACCGGGACAGGGGGCTACACCGGGGAGCTGTTTTTT

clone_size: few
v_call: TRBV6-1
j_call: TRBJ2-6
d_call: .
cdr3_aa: CASSDGPRRTGANVLTF
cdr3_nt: TGTGCCAGCAGTGATGGGCCTCGGCGGACTGGGGCCAACGTCCTGACTTTC

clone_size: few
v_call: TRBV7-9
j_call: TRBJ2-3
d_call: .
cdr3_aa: CASSTGDSSTDTQYF
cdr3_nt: TGTGCCAGCAGCACGGGGGACAGTAGCACAGATACGCAGTATTTT

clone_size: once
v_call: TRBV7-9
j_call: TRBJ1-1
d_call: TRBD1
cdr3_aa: CASSIRQGEVNTEAFF
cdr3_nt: TGTGCCAGCAGCATTCGACAGGGGGAGGTGAACACTGAAGCTTTCTTT

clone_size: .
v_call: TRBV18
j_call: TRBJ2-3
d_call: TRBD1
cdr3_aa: CASSPLLRTGGSTDTQYF
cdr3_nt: TGTGCCAGCTCACCATTATTACGGACAGGGGGCAGCACAGATACGCAGTATTTT

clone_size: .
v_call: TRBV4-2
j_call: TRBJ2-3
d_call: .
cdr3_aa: CASSQDGKSTDTQYF
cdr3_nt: TGTGCCAGCAGCCAAGATGGGAAGAGCACAGATACGCAGTATTTT

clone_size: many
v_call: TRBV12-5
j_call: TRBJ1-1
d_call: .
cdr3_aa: CASGFVRGSVNTEAFF
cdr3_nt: TGTGCTAGTGGTTTTGTCAGGGGTTCGGTGAACACTGAAGCTTTCTTT

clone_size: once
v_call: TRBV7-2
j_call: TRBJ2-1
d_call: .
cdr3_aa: CASSLEQTQNEQFF
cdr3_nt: TGTGCCAGCAGCCTAGAACAGACTCAGAATGAGCAGTTCTTC

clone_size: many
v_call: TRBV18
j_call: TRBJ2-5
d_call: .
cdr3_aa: CASSPGETQYF
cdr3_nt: TGTGCCAGCTCACCGGGAGAGACCCAGTACTTC

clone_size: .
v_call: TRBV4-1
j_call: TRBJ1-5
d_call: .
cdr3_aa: CASSQGRNQPQHF
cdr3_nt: TGCGCCAGCAGCCAAGGCCGCAATCAGCCCCAGCATTTT

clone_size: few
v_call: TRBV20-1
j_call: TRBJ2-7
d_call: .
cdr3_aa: CSARNQVYEQYF
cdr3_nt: TGCAGTGCTAGAAACCAGGTTTACGAGCAGTACTTC

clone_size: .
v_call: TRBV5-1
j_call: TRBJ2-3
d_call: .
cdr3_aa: CASSSTYDQGTQYF
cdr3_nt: TGCGCCAGCAGCTCCACATATGACCAGGGTACGCAGTATTTT